A single sample gave rise to the 23 T cell receptor beta chains below, sequenced in a study of blood T cells in healthy people across ages (dated by TCRdb to the mid-2010s). Libraries were constructed by 5' RACE. The data were produced on an Illumina HiSeq 2500. A second about 6 to 11 cycle PCR used a sample-barcoded 5' primer and a J-beta primer mix. The public reads were quality trimmed at Q25 with fastp and then assembled into clones with MiXCR by TCRdb, keeping productive beta chains. Identical CDR3 protein sequences are pooled into one entry, listed with their most common genes and DNA. The sample yields 980,000 or so distinct CDR3 sequences; 40% to 60% were counted once. The ten biggest clones cover roughly 12% of the sample. Specimen: blood. The receptors come from a man younger than 40 in good health.

The chain is built from TRBV29-1 and TRBJ2-3, with TRBD1 as a possible D gene (6 bases). This CDR3 contains 13 residues. Germline CDR1 SQVTM, CDR2 ANQGSEA. The ends were cut back, 2 bases at V and 5 bases at J, with 11 bases in the middle. CDR3 region: CSVERQGRDTQYF. Written as DNA, the CDR3 is TGCAGCGTTGAAAGGCAGGGGAGAGATACGCAGTATTTT.

As for this clonotype: The junction departs from germline at one end; a sequencing error may be responsible. The chain couples TRBV11-3 to TRBJ2-7, with a possible D match to TRBD1 (6 bases). Germline V lookup: CDR1 SGHNT, CDR2 YENEEA. This CDR3 is 14 amino acids long. The CDR3 DNA sequence: TGTGTCAGCAGCTTACTGGACAGTTACTACGAGCAGTACTTC. It translates to CVSSLLDSYYEQYF. The variable domain in full, completed from reference TRBV11-3 and TRBJ2-7, reads EAGVVQSPRYKIIEKKQPVAFWCNPISGHNTLYWYLQNLGQGPELLIRYENEEAVDDSQLPKDRFSAERLKGVDSTLKIQPAELGDSAVYLCVSSLLDSYYEQYFGPGTRLTVT.

This clonotype was counted between two and nine times. The chain has TRBV4-1 and TRBJ2-1, with TRBD1 identical over 7 bases. Trimming removed 1 base from V and 8 bases from J; junction bases left unmatched: 5. In germline, CDR1 is MGHRA, CDR2 YSYEKL. CDR3 size: 14 residues. This chain's CDR3 is CASSQVSQGDEQFF. In nucleotides, the CDR3 is TGCGCCAGCAGCCAAGTTAGCCAGGGGGATGAGCAGTTCTTC.

The chain links TRBV5-5 to TRBJ2-7; TRBD1 matches 7 bases. The CDR3 has 14 amino acids. Germline V gives CDR1 SGHKS, CDR2 YYEKEE (reference sequence). Germline trimming cut 4 bases from V and 6 bases from J; bases unmatched to any gene: 10. This CDR3 reads CASSRGTGAFEQYF. CDR3 nucleotide sequence: TGTGCCAGCAGCCGCGGAACAGGGGCTTTCGAGCAGTACTTC.

This clonotype was picked up a small number of times. The chain employs TRBV28 and TRBJ2-7, with TRBD2 as a possible D gene (5 bases). Judging by the DNA end, TRBJ2-5 fits better; the J call may be wrong. The CDR3 extends over 13 amino acids. Germline V gives CDR1 MDHEN, CDR2 SYDVKM. The CDR3 region is CASLRRPSVTQYF. CDR3 bases: TGTGCCAGCCTCCGGAGGCCCTCCGTGACCCAGTACTTC.

The V call is TRBV7-9, the J call TRBJ2-3, with 8 bases aligning to TRBD2. The CDR3 contains 14 residues. V trimming: 6 bases; J trimming: 10 bases; junction bases outside the gene matches: 12. From germline, CDR1 is SEHNR and CDR2 FQNEAQ (reference sequence). CDR3 nucleotides: TGTGCCAGCAGGCGGGGGGCGCCGGAATCTGCGCAGTATTTT. Amino acids: CASRRGAPESAQYF.

The genes are TRBV29-1 and TRBJ2-2; maybe TRBD2 (6 bases). The CDR3 contains 15 residues. Germline V CDR1 and CDR2: SQVTM, ANQGSEA. Trimming shortened V by 5 bases and J by 1 base, and 14 bases separated the two germline ends. The DNA of the CDR3 is TGCAGCGTTCGTAAGGTCGGGGGGAACACCGGGGAGCTGTTTTTT. It encodes CSVRKVGGNTGELFF.

In its sample, this clonotype was seen once. The genes are TRBV6-6 and TRBJ2-3, with TRBD1 matching 10 bases. Germline V gives CDR1 MNHNY, CDR2 SVGAGI (reference sequence). V shed 11 bases and J 1 base; nucleotides not matched to a gene: 12. There are 16 residues in the CDR3. The CDR3 sequence is CAAGTGVLLGTDTQYF. The CDR3 region has the DNA TGTGCCGCAGGGACAGGGGTCTTGTTAGGCACAGATACGCAGTATTTT.

This clonotype was found a few times. This chain's CDR3 is CATSRVTRDNYGYTF. CDR3 nucleotides: TGTGCCACCAGCAGAGTTACCAGAGATAACTATGGCTACACCTTC. The chain links TRBV15 to TRBJ1-2; D is unresolved. V was trimmed by 1 base and J by 1 base, leaving 10 bases between them. The CDR3 consists of 15 residues. The germline gives CDR1 LNHNV, CDR2 YYDKDF (reference sequence).

The chain recombines TRBV30 with TRBJ2-7; TRBD1 agrees at 8 bases. V gave up 4 bases and J gave up 3 bases; unmatched junction bases: 5. Germline V gene lookup returns CDR1 GTSNPN and CDR2 SVGIG (reference sequence). This CDR3 comprises 13 residues. CDR3 coding DNA: TGTGCCTGGAATCAGGGGGCGGTCTACGAGCAGTACTTC. This encodes CAWNQGAVYEQYF.

The V call is TRBV3-1, the J call TRBJ2-3; D uncertain. The germline gives CDR1 LGHDT, CDR2 YNNKEL (reference sequence). This CDR3 spans 15 amino acids. With 2 bases removed from V and 2 bases from J, the gap between germline ends came to 11 bases. CDR3 sequence reads: CASSQWEGHTDTQYF. The DNA of the CDR3 is TGTGCCAGCAGCCAATGGGAAGGGCACACAGATACGCAGTATTTT.

The genes are TRBV19 and TRBJ2-1; D unresolved. Germline assignment: CDR1 LNHDA and CDR2 SQIVND (reference sequence). This CDR3 comprises 13 residues. With 4 bases removed from V and 6 bases from J, the gap between germline ends came to 10 bases. DNA of the CDR3: TGTGCCAGTAGTAAAGCCGCGACCAATGAGCAGTTCTTC. Protein: CASSKAATNEQFF.

CDR3 coding DNA: TGTGCCAGCAGCCAAGTGGAGACAGGGGCTAATTCACCCCTCCACTTT. Amino acids: CASSQVETGANSPLHF. This chain uses TRBV4-2 with TRBJ1-6, with TRBD1 matching 8 bases. In germline, CDR1 is LGHNA, CDR2 YNFKEQ. V shed 1 base and J 6 bases; nucleotides not matched to a gene: 5. The CDR3 runs to 16 residues.

This clonotype was seen a single time. This chain uses TRBV27 with TRBJ1-3, with D perhaps TRBD1 (5 bases). The germline CDR1 and CDR2 sequences are MNHEY and SMNVEV (reference sequence). The germline V and J ends were trimmed by 1 base and 8 bases, with 9 bases remaining between them. This CDR3 spans 13 amino acids. The CDR3 DNA follows: TGTGCCAGCAGTTTATGGCAGGGAGACACCATATATTTT. This encodes CASSLWQGDTIYF.

CDR3 in amino acids: CASSSYGGGFTEAFF. CDR3 nucleotides: TGCGCCAGCAGCTCCTACGGCGGGGGTTTTACTGAAGCTTTCTTT. The V and J genes are TRBV4-1 and TRBJ1-1; D is perhaps TRBD1 (5 bases). The CDR3 consists of 15 residues. V dropped 5 bases and J dropped 5 bases, with 18 bases sitting between them. Germline V gives CDR1 MGHRA, CDR2 YSYEKL.

Regarding this clonotype: This clone may be a read error of a much larger clone one base away. The chain uses TRBV20-1 and TRBJ2-1; maybe TRBD2 (6 bases). This CDR3 spans 14 amino acids. Germline CDR1 is DFQATT and CDR2 is SNEGSKA (reference sequence). V lost 3 bases and J lost 0, with 9 bases in between. CDR3 in amino acids: CSASDGGSYNEQFF. In DNA, the CDR3 is TGCAGTGCTAGCGACGGGGGCTCCTACAATGAGCAGTTCTTC.

The chain uses TRBV10-3 and TRBJ2-5, with D possibly TRBD1 on 6 matching bases. CDR3 length: 13 amino acids. Germline V gene sequence: CDR1 ENHRY, CDR2 SYGVKD. V lost 7 bases, J lost 3 bases, and 12 bases lay in between. The CDR3 nucleotides read TGTGCCATCACCAAGGGGGACAAAGAGACCCAGTACTTC. This sequence encodes CAITKGDKETQYF.

The chain uses TRBV7-9 and TRBJ2-6; a weak D match, TRBD2 (6 bases). There are 15 residues in the CDR3. Deletions cut 2 bases from V and 3 bases from J, with 8 bases between. In germline, CDR1 is SEHNR, CDR2 FQNEAQ (reference sequence). The CDR3 loop reads CASSLTGDGANVLTF. The CDR3, as DNA: TGTGCCAGCAGCTTAACGGGGGATGGGGCCAACGTCCTGACTTTC.

This clonotype has a count of ten or more. The CDR3 bases are TGCGCCAGCAGCTTGGTTGGGGGGGCCTACGAGCAGTACTTC. This gives the protein CASSLVGGAYEQYF. The chain carries TRBV5-1 and TRBJ2-7, with 7 bases aligning to TRBD2. J lost 2 bases, V lost 0 bases, and 2 bases had no gene match. From germline, CDR1 is SGHRS and CDR2 YFSETQ. The CDR3 runs to 14 residues.

The rearrangement links TRBV4-2 to TRBJ2-7; a weak D match, TRBD2 (8 bases). The DNA end is a closer match to TRBJ2-5, so the J assignment may be wrong. Germline V gives CDR1 LGHNA, CDR2 YNFKEQ. CDR3 length: 16 residues. The CDR3 coding sequence is TGTGCCAGCAGCCAAGAGGTCGGGAGGGGGCGAGAGACCCAGTACTTC. Translating it yields CASSQEVGRGRETQYF.

This clonotype was seen a handful of times. V usage is TRBV5-1 and J usage is TRBJ2-5; weak D call: TRBD1 (6 bases). CDR3 length equals 15 residues. Germline CDR1 reads SGHRS; CDR2 reads YFSETQ. Between the trimmed V and J ends, which lost 3 bases and 1 base, there was a span of 13 bases. The CDR3 DNA is TGCGCCAGCAGCTCCCTGCCGACAGGCCAAGAGACCCAGTACTTC. It yields the protein CASSSLPTGQETQYF.

A single count supports this clonotype. This rearrangement joins TRBV6-2 or TRBV6-3 to TRBJ2-6; the match to TRBD2 covers 7 bases. The CDR3 is 16 residues long. Germline V gene sequence: CDR1 MNHEY, CDR2 SVGEGT. The junction had 6 bases not matched to a gene; V was cut back by 7 bases and J by 0 bases. The CDR3 spells CASTWGGSSGANVLTF. CDR3 nucleotides: TGTGCCAGCACTTGGGGCGGGAGCTCTGGGGCCAACGTCCTGACTTTC.

There are a few counts of this clonotype. This chain links TRBV6-5 with TRBJ2-5; the match to TRBD1 covers 10 bases. The CDR3 spans 15 residues. V was pared by 5 bases and J by 6 bases, with 9 bases of the junction left unmatched. The germline gives CDR1 MNHEY, CDR2 SVGAGI. The CDR3 DNA reads as TGTGCCAGCAGTACCCCGGGACAGGGGAAGCAGACCCAGTACTTC. This translates into CASSTPGQGKQTQYF.